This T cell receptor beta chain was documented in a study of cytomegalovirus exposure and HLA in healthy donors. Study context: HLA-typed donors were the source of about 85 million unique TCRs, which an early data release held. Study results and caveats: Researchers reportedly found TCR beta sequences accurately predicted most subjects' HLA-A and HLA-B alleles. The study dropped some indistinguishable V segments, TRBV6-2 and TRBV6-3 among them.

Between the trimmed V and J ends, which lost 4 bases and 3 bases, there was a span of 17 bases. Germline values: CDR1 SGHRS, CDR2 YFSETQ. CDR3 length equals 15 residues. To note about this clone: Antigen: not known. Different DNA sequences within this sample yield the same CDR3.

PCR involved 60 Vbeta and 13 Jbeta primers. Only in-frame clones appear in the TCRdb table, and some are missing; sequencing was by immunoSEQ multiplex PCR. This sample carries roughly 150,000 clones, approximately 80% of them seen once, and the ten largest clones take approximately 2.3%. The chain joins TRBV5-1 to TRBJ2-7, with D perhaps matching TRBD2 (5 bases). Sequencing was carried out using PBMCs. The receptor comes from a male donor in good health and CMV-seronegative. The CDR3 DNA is TGCGCCAGCAGCCCAACGGGCGTCGGGATCTACGAGCAGTACTTC. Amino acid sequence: CASSPTGVGIYEQYF.